The rows below give T cell receptor beta chains drawn from one sample of a study of blood T cell repertoires in COVID-19. Some clones are missing from TCRdb's copy, which holds only in-frame ones; the method was immunoSEQ multiplex PCR. The table lists roughly 62,000 clones, about 80% of them singletons. Sequenced: peripheral blood. Source of these receptors: a man between 60 and 70 years old with acute or convalescent COVID-19. Each CDR3 is given with its conserved first and last residue. The D gene is left open where the match is weak. Where a row states a size, it is once, few, many or the class of an expanded clone; other rows omit it.

CDR3 protein | CDR3 DNA | clone size | J gene | V gene | D gene
CASSDTGTGPSGANVLTF | TGTGCCAGCAGTGATACCGGGACAGGCCCCTCTGGGGCCAACGTCCTGACTTTC | NA | TRBJ2-6 | TRBV6-1 | TRBD1
CASSTPSGANVLTF | TGTGCCAGTAGTACTCCCTCTGGGGCCAACGTCCTGACTTTC | NA | TRBJ2-6 | TRBV19 | NA
CASSSQAPEAFF | TGCGCCAGCAGCTCACAAGCGCCGGAAGCTTTCTTT | NA | TRBJ1-1 | TRBV5-1 | NA
CAWSRTGGNEQFF | TGTGCCTGGAGTAGGACAGGGGGCAATGAGCAGTTCTTC | NA | TRBJ2-1 | TRBV30 | TRBD1
CASSPEAGYNEQFF | TGTGCCAGCAGCCCAGAAGCGGGATACAATGAGCAGTTCTTC | NA | TRBJ2-1 | TRBV7-3 | TRBD2
CASSDLQGTYGYTF | TGTGCCAGCAGTGACTTACAGGGAACCTATGGCTACACCTTC | once | TRBJ1-2 | TRBV2 | NA
CAWSGDEQFF | TGTGCCTGGAGTGGAGATGAGCAGTTCTTC | NA | TRBJ2-1 | TRBV30 | NA
CASTLRTAGTEAFF | TGTGCCAGCACCCTAAGGACAGCGGGGACTGAAGCTTTCTTT | NA | TRBJ1-1 | TRBV28 | NA
CASSLATGANTGELFF | TGCGCCAGCAGCTTGGCTACGGGGGCGAACACCGGGGAGCTGTTTTTT | NA | TRBJ2-2 | TRBV5-1 | NA
CASTVWGINTEAFF | TGTGCCAGCACTGTGTGGGGCATCAACACTGAAGCTTTCTTT | NA | TRBJ1-1 | TRBV5-8 | NA
CASSYREGGINTQYF | TGTGCCAGCAGTTACAGGGAGGGAGGTATTAATACGCAGTATTTT | NA | TRBJ2-3 | TRBV6-5 | TRBD2
CASSEGGTSTNEKLFF | TGCGCCAGCAGCGAAGGGGGCACCTCAACTAATGAAAAACTGTTTTTT | NA | TRBJ1-4 | TRBV5-1 | TRBD1
CASKPPGQKYLTF | TGCGCCAGCAAACCTCCGGGACAGAAGTATCTTACCTTC | NA | TRBJ1-2 | TRBV4-1 | TRBD1
CASSNARPSGNTIYF | TGTGCCAGCAGCAACGCTAGGCCCTCTGGAAACACCATATATTTT | NA | TRBJ1-3 | TRBV21-1 | NA
CSVWAYLDRHNTEAFF | TGCAGCGTTTGGGCCTATCTAGACAGACATAACACTGAAGCTTTCTTT | NA | TRBJ1-1 | TRBV29-1 | NA
CASSFSVSETQYF | TGTGCCAGCAGCTTTAGCGTATCGGAGACCCAGTACTTC | NA | TRBJ2-5 | TRBV13 | NA
CASGQGGVVYEQYF | TGTGCCAGCGGACAGGGGGGCGTCGTCTACGAGCAGTACTTC | NA | TRBJ2-7 | TRBV28 | TRBD1
CASSPGTGVTGELFF | TGCGCCAGCAGCCCCGGGACAGGGGTAACCGGGGAGCTGTTTTTT | NA | TRBJ2-2 | TRBV4-1 | TRBD1
CATTLTPRGTGELFF | TGTGCCACCACGCTAACTCCTCGGGGAACCGGGGAGCTGTTTTTT | NA | TRBJ2-2 | TRBV25-1 | NA
CASSKAGHPADTQYF | TGTGCCAGCAGCAAAGCGGGACACCCGGCAGATACGCAGTATTTT | NA | TRBJ2-3 | TRBV21-1 | NA
CASSPAKTSGDRTDTQYF | TGTGCCAGCAGCCCCGCAAAGACTAGCGGGGACCGCACAGATACGCAGTATTTT | NA | TRBJ2-3 | TRBV7-3 | TRBD2
CASSPYSGGGDTQYF | TGCGCCAGCAGCCCTTATAGCGGGGGGGGAGATACGCAGTATTTT | NA | TRBJ2-3 | TRBV4-1 | TRBD2
CASSAASDYSPLHF | TGTGCCAGCAGCGCGGCCTCAGACTATTCACCCCTCCACTTT | NA | TRBJ1-6 | TRBV9 | NA
CASSSTYWEGRSYQTGANVLTF | TGTGCCAGCAGTTCCACTTACTGGGAGGGGCGATCTTACCAGACTGGGGCCAACGTCCTGACTTTC | NA | TRBJ2-6 | TRBV28 | TRBD2
CASSRTGYQPQHF | TGTGCCAGCAGCAGGACAGGATATCAGCCCCAGCATTTT | NA | TRBJ1-5 | TRBV21-1 | NA
CASSTKHGRQGVVETQYF | TGTGCCAGCAGCACAAAACACGGTAGGCAGGGGGTTGTAGAGACCCAGTACTTC | NA | TRBJ2-5 | TRBV21-1 | NA
CASSQGAAGAYDYGYTF | TGTGCCAGCAGCCAAGGGGCCGCGGGGGCATACGACTATGGCTACACCTTC | NA | TRBJ1-2 | TRBV4-2 | NA
CASSPRGGEQFF | TGTGCCAGCAGCCCACGTGGCGGTGAGCAGTTCTTC | few | TRBJ2-1 | TRBV7-3 | NA
CASSLIRGGTEAFF | TGTGCCAGCAGCTTAATTCGAGGAGGCACTGAAGCTTTCTTT | NA | TRBJ1-1 | TRBV7-2 | NA
CATSDTGGSGELFF | TGTGCCACCAGTGATACGGGGGGCTCCGGGGAGCTGTTTTTT | NA | TRBJ2-2 | TRBV24-1 | NA
CASSLYTTNEKLFF | TGTGCCAGCAGTCTTTATACAACTAATGAAAAACTGTTTTTT | NA | TRBJ1-4 | TRBV2 | NA
CSVAETGDHGYTF | TGCAGCGTAGCCGAGACAGGGGATCATGGCTACACCTTC | NA | TRBJ1-2 | TRBV29-1 | TRBD1
CASSSDYNYGYTF | TGTGCCAGTAGTAGTGACTATAACTATGGCTACACCTTC | NA | TRBJ1-2 | TRBV19 | NA
CASSWDRGHTDTQYF | TGCGCCAGCAGCTGGGACAGGGGGCACACAGATACGCAGTATTTT | few | TRBJ2-3 | TRBV5-1 | TRBD1
CATRGDSNQPQHF | TGTGCCACCCGGGGGGATAGCAATCAGCCCCAGCATTTT | NA | TRBJ1-5 | TRBV2 | NA
CASSPRTGDYGYTF | TGTGCCAGCAGTCCGAGGACAGGGGACTATGGCTACACCTTC | NA | TRBJ1-2 | TRBV27 | TRBD1
CASSVVRVGSYGYTF | TGTGCCAGCAGCGTAGTAAGGGTTGGGAGCTATGGCTACACCTTC | NA | TRBJ1-2 | TRBV9 | NA
CASSFLTSTIGGKLFF | TGTGCCAGCAGTTTCTTAACATCTACCATCGGGGGAAAACTGTTTTTT | NA | TRBJ1-4 | TRBV27 | NA
CASSQDHFRAGGSSTKNIQYF | TGTGCCAGCAGCCAAGATCATTTTCGGGCAGGGGGCTCTTCAACCAAAAACATTCAGTACTTC | once | TRBJ2-4 | TRBV4-2 | TRBD1
CASNKDRGRWAFF | TGTGCCAGCAATAAGGACAGGGGGCGGTGGGCTTTCTTT | NA | TRBJ1-1 | TRBV2 | TRBD1
CASSLVVGDRVPHEQYF | TGTGCCAGCAGCTTAGTCGTGGGGGACAGGGTTCCCCACGAGCAGTACTTC | NA | TRBJ2-7 | TRBV7-9 | TRBD1
CASSFWANTEAFF | TGTGCCAGCAGTTTTTGGGCGAACACTGAAGCTTTCTTT | NA | TRBJ1-1 | TRBV12-3/TRBV12-4 | NA
CASTLRWSYNEQFF | TGTGCCAGCACCCTCCGGTGGTCCTACAATGAGCAGTTCTTC | NA | TRBJ2-1 | TRBV6-5 | NA
CASSAGTGGGQPQHF | TGTGCCAGCAGTGCCGGGACAGGGGGCGGTCAGCCCCAGCATTTT | NA | TRBJ1-5 | TRBV2 | TRBD1
CAVQSGYPTEAFF | TGTGCCGTCCAGTCAGGGTACCCCACTGAAGCTTTCTTT | NA | TRBJ1-1 | TRBV6-5 | NA
CAISVRGGGDETQYF | TGTGCCATCAGTGTAAGGGGGGGAGGCGATGAGACCCAGTACTTC | NA | TRBJ2-5 | TRBV10-3 | NA
CASSPPQQSTDTQYF | TGTGCCAGCAGCCCCCCCCAACAGAGCACAGATACGCAGTATTTT | NA | TRBJ2-3 | TRBV9 | NA
CASSIWGDTSGYTF | TGTGCCAGTAGTATCTGGGGAGATACGTCCGGCTACACCTTC | NA | TRBJ1-2 | TRBV19 | NA
CASSQQGIREKLFF | TGTGCCAGTAGCCAACAGGGGATAAGGGAAAAACTGTTTTTT | NA | TRBJ1-4 | TRBV19 | TRBD1
CASSQGDNSPLHF | TGTGCCAGCTCACAGGGGGATAATTCACCCCTCCACTTT | NA | TRBJ1-6 | TRBV18 | NA
CASSFANEQYF | TGTGCCAGCAGTTTCGCGAACGAGCAGTACTTC | once | TRBJ2-7 | TRBV12-3/TRBV12-4 | NA
CAWWAGTGYFVAGANVLTF | TGTGCCTGGTGGGCCGGGACAGGATATTTTGTGGCTGGGGCCAACGTCCTGACTTTC | NA | TRBJ2-6 | TRBV30 | TRBD1
CASSEDVGGPNEKLFF | TGTGCCAGCAGTGAAGATGTAGGGGGCCCAAACGAAAAACTGTTTTTT | NA | TRBJ1-4 | TRBV6-1 | TRBD1
CASSEWRADQPQHF | TGTGCCAGCAGTGAATGGCGGGCAGATCAGCCCCAGCATTTT | NA | TRBJ1-5 | TRBV6-1 | NA
CASRGDSGNSPLHF | TGTGCCAGCAGGGGCGACAGTGGGAATTCACCCCTCCACTTT | few | TRBJ1-6 | TRBV6-5 | NA
CASSQSGTAYSNTEAFF | TGTGCCAGCAGCCAGTCTGGGACAGCGTACTCGAACACTGAAGCTTTCTTT | NA | TRBJ1-1 | TRBV4-2 | TRBD1